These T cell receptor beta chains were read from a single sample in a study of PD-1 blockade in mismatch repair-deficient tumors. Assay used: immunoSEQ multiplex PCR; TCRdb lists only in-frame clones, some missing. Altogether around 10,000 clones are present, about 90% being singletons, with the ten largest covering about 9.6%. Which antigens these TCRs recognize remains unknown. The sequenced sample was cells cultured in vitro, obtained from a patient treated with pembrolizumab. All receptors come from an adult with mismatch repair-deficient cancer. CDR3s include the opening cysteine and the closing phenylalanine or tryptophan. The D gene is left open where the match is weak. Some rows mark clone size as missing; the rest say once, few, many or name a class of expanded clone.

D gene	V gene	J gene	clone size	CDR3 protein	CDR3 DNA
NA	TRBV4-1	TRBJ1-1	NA	CASSQVGNTEAFF	TGCGCCAGCAGCCAAGTAGGGAACACTGAAGCTTTCTTT
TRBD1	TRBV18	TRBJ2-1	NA	CASSPALVRGNNEQFF	TGTGCCAGCTCACCCGCTTTGGTCAGGGGGAACAATGAGCAGTTCTTC
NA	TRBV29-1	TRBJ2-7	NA	CSVRSGASYEQYF	TGCAGCGTCCGTTCGGGGGCCTCCTACGAGCAGTACTTC
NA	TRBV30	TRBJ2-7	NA	CAWRRVEVYEQYF	TGTGCCTGGAGAAGGGTGGAAGTCTACGAGCAGTACTTC
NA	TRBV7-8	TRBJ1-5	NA	CASSPDRDQPQHF	TGTGCCAGCAGCCCCGACAGAGATCAGCCCCAGCATTTT
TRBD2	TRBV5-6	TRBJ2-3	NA	CASSFQAGGDTQYF	TGTGCCAGCAGCTTTCAAGCGGGGGGTGATACGCAGTATTTT
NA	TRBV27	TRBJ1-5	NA	CASSLLGSGQPQHF	TGTGCCAGCAGTTTACTTGGGTCAGGACAGCCCCAGCATTTT
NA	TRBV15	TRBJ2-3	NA	CATSRDPGGTDTQYF	TGTGCCACCAGCAGAGACCCCGGGGGCACAGATACGCAGTATTTT
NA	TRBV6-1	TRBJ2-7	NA	CASSEGDTLNEQYF	TGTGCCAGCAGTGAAGGGGACACCCTCAACGAGCAGTACTTC
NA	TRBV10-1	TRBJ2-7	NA	CASSEVGWYEQYF	TGCGCCAGCAGTGAGGTCGGGTGGTACGAGCAGTACTTC
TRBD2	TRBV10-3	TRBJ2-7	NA	CASRLAGGTYEQYF	TGTGCCAGCAGACTAGCGGGAGGAACCTACGAGCAGTACTTC
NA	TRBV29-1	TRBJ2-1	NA	CSEVRTGGSAYNEQFF	TGCAGCGAAGTAAGGACTGGAGGGAGCGCCTACAATGAGCAGTTCTTC
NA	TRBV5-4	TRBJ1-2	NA	CASSNREGGYGYTF	TGTGCCAGCAGCAACAGGGAGGGGGGCTATGGCTACACCTTC
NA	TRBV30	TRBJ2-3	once	CASGPGSNADTQYF	TGTGCCTCTGGTCCCGGGTCTAACGCGGATACGCAGTATTTT
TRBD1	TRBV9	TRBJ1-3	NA	CASSLRSGQGGPPGNTIYF	TGTGCCAGCAGCCTACGTAGTGGACAGGGAGGGCCTCCTGGAAACACCATATATTTT
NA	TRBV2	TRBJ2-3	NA	CASSRLLGDTQYF	TGTGCCAGCAGTAGGTTATTAGGAGATACGCAGTATTTT
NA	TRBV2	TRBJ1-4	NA	CASSEGPRKLFF	TGTGCCAGCAGTGAAGGCCCCCGAAAACTGTTTTTT
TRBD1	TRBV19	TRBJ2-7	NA	CASSSGTGNYEQYF	TGTGCCAGTAGTAGCGGGACAGGGAATTACGAGCAGTACTTC
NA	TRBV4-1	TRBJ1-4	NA	CASSRLGGSREKLFF	TGCGCCAGCAGCCGCCTCGGGGGGTCGCGCGAAAAACTGTTTTTT
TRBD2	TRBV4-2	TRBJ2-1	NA	CASSQRLAGSDEQFF	TGTGCCAGCAGCCAGAGACTAGCGGGAAGCGATGAGCAGTTCTTC
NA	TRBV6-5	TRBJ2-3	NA	CASLALAGSIGTQYF	TGTGCCAGCCTAGCACTAGCCGGGAGCATCGGCACGCAGTATTTT
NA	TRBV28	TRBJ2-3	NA	CAAQHRDLYF	TGTGCTGCACAACACCGGGACTTGTATTTT
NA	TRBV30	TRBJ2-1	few	CAWSVSSRGEQFF	TGTGCCTGGAGTGTATCTTCCAGGGGTGAGCAGTTCTTC
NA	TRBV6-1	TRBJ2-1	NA	CASKADTYDEQFF	TGTGCCAGCAAGGCGGACACCTACGATGAGCAGTTCTTC
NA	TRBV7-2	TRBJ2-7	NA	CASDPQKRQEVEQYF	TGTGCCAGCGACCCACAAAAGAGGCAAGAGGTCGAGCAGTACTTC
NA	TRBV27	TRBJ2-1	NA	CASSPRPKDNEQFF	TGTGCCAGCAGTCCGCGCCCTAAGGACAATGAGCAGTTCTTC
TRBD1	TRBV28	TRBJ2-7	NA	CASTSNDLGQLFYEQYF	TGTGCCAGCACCAGCAACGATCTGGGACAGCTGTTCTACGAGCAGTACTTC
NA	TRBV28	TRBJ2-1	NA	CASSSGSQVGEQFF	TGTGCCAGCAGCTCCGGGAGCCAGGTGGGTGAGCAGTTCTTC
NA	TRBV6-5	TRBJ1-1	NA	CASSSTPPPASNEAFF	TGTGCCAGCAGTTCCACTCCCCCGCCGGCATCGAATGAAGCTTTCTTT
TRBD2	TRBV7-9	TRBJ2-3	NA	CASSRPPSGSTTDTQYF	TGTGCCAGCAGCCGACCACCTAGCGGGAGTACCACAGATACGCAGTATTTT
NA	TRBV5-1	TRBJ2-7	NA	CASSLDGAPAYEQYF	TGCGCCAGCAGCTTGGACGGAGCGCCCGCTTACGAGCAGTACTTC
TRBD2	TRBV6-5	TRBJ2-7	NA	CASSSGLAGRGEQYF	TGTGCCAGCAGCTCGGGACTAGCGGGAAGGGGCGAGCAGTACTTC
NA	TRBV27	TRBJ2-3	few	CASSFSSHADTQYF	TGTGCCAGCAGTTTTTCGTCCCACGCAGATACGCAGTATTTT
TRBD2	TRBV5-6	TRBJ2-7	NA	CASRTSGSSEQYF	TGTGCCAGCAGGACTAGCGGGAGCTCCGAGCAGTACTTC
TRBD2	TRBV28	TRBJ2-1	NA	CASSPSGRVNEQFF	TGTGCCAGCAGTCCTAGCGGGAGGGTGAATGAGCAGTTCTTC
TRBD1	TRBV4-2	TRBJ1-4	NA	CASSQGRGQGNEKLFF	TGTGCCAGCAGCCAGGGACGAGGACAGGGGAATGAAAAACTGTTTTTT
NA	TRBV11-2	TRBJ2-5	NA	CASSLSWARTGETQYF	TGTGCCAGCAGCTTAAGCTGGGCCCGAACGGGGGAGACCCAGTACTTC
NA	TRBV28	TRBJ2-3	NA	CASTTNTDTQYF	TGTGCCAGCACGACAAACACAGATACGCAGTATTTT
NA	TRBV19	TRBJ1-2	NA	CAREAATLYGYTF	TGTGCCAGGGAAGCAGCGACCCTCTATGGCTACACCTTC
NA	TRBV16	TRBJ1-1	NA	CASSLSGPNTEAFF	TGTGCCAGCAGCCTATCGGGACCAAACACTGAAGCTTTCTTT
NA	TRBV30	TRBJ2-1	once	CAWSDRVDEQFF	TGTGCCTGGAGTGATAGGGTGGATGAGCAGTTCTTC
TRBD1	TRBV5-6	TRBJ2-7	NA	CASSSMRDRGSYEQYF	TGTGCCAGCAGCTCCATGAGGGACAGGGGCTCCTACGAGCAGTACTTC
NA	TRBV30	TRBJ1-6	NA	CAWVGQNNSPLHF	TGTGCCTGGGTGGGACAAAATAATTCACCCCTCCACTTT
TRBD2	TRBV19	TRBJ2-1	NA	CASSISGGPYNEQFF	TGTGCCAGTAGTATTAGCGGGGGGCCCTACAATGAGCAGTTCTTC
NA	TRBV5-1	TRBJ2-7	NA	CASRLAPGSTYEQYF	TGCGCCAGCAGACTTGCCCCTGGATCGACCTACGAGCAGTACTTC
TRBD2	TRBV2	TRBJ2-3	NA	CASSDWASGRTDTQYF	TGTGCCAGCAGTGATTGGGCTAGCGGGCGCACAGATACGCAGTATTTT
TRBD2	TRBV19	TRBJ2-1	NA	CASSIRTSGSRNEQFF	TGTGCCAGTAGTATCCGGACTAGCGGGAGTAGGAATGAGCAGTTCTTC
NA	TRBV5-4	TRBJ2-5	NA	CASSSLADETQYF	TGTGCCAGCAGCTCTCTAGCAGACGAGACCCAGTACTTC
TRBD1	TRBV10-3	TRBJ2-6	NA	CAISDDRAGASGANVLTF	TGTGCCATCAGTGACGACAGGGCTGGGGCCTCTGGGGCCAACGTCCTGACTTTC
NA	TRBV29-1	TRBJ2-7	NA	CSSDPLPYEQYF	TGCAGTTCGGACCCCCTTCCCTACGAGCAGTACTTC
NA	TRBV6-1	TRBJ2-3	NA	CASSTGILGTDTQYF	TGTGCCAGCAGCACAGGGATATTGGGCACAGATACGCAGTATTTT